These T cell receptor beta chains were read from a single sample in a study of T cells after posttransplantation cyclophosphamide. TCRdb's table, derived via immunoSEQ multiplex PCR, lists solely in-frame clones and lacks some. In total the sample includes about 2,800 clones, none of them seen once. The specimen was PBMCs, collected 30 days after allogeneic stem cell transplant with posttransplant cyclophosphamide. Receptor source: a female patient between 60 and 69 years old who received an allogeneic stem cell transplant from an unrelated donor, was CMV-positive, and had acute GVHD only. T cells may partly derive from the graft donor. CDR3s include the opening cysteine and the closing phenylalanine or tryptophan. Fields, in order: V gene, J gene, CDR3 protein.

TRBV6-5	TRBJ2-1	CASSLNPRDEQFF
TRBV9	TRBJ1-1	CASSAPGGANTEAFF
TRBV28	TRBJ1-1	CASSLVHYTEAFF
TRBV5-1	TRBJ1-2	CASSRLTGDAYGYTF
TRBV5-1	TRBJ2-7	CASSPETGDVSEQYF
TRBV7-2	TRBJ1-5	CASSLKGLQPQHF
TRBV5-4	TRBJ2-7	CASSFGRGSYEQYF
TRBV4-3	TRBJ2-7	CASSQRQGASYEQYF
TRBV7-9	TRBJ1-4	CASSPGQYNEKLFF
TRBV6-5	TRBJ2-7	CASEGSSYEQYF
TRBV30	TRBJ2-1	CAWSKQGLLEQFF
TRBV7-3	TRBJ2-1	CASSLEVSGNEQFF
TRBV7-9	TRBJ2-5	CASQQGIQETQYF
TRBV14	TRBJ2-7	CASSQVASGKYEQYF
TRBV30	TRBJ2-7	CAWKTAGGQSEQYF
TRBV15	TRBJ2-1	CATRRDISYNEQFF
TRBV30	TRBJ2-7	CAWSDDRILGYEQYF
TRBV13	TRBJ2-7	CASSFQGFSYEQYF
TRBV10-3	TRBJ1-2	CAIQGQGGFGYTF
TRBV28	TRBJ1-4	CASLQLGEKLFF
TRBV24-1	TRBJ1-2	CATSDPGQGINYGYTF
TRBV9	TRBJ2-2	CASSYSLAGGPPGELFF
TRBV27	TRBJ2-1	CASSYGTPNEQFF
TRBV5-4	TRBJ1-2	CASPLDGGYTF
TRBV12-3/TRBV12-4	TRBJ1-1	CASRWGQTNTEAFF
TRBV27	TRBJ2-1	CASSSWTSRNEQFF
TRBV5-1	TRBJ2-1	CASMDSYNEQFF
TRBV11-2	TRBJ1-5	CASSQGLLPNQPQHF
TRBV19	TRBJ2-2	CASSIVAGGTGELFF
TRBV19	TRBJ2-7	CASSPGQGPYEQYF
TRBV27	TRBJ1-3	CASSLGSGSGNTIYF
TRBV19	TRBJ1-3	CASSPGTAGNTIYF
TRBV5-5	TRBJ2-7	CASSFGGGTSYEQYF
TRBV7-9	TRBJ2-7	CASSRHTGTFSYEQYF
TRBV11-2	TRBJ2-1	CASSLDESGRGDEQFF
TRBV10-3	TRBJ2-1	CAISESNLLPNNEQFF
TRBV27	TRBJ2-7	CASSSASGSYYEQYF
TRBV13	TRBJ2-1	CASSRSGGSYNEQFF
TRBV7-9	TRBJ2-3	CASSSEITPRFLTQYF
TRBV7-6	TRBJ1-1	CASTLLGGVGTEAFF
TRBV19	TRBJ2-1	CASSPSRGLYNEQFF
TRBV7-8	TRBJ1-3	CASSPGQGGFRNTIYF
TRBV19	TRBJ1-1	CASSDDRASAEAFF
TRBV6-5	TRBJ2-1	CASSYVSSEQFF
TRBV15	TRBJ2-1	CATSRDRRLAVYNEQFF
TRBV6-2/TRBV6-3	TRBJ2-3	CASTNAGEPDTQYF
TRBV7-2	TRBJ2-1	CASSLVLANEQFF
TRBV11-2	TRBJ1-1	CASSLSGNTEAFF
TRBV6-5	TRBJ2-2	CASTGQGTYTGELFF
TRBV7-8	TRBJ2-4	CASSFRAGAKNIQYF
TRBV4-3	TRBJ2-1	CASSQEWGVSYNEQFF
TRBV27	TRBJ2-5	CASGTGVRVETQYF
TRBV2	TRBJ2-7	CASGGWTGANAEQYF
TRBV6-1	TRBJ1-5	CASSDYSQPQHF
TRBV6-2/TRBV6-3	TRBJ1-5	CAIAAQGRGNQPQHF